The 14 T cell receptor beta chains listed next were all sequenced from one sample in a study of identical twins. TCRdb reprocessed the 5' RACE reads via MiXCR and lists one record per CDR3 protein. The sample lists hundreds of thousands of distinct CDR3 sequences; over 9% were seen once. In addition, the sample was reused for a study of yellow fever vaccine responses in identical twins.

The sequencing input was PBMCs. Receptors originate from a woman between 18 and 30 years old in good health.

There are a few counts of this clonotype. The rearrangement joins TRBV29-1 to TRBJ2-5; 7 bases are shared with TRBD2. This CDR3 is 15 amino acids long. V was clipped by 0 bases and J by 5 bases; unmatched bases: 9. Germline values: CDR1 SQVTM, CDR2 ANQGSEA. Written as DNA, the CDR3 is TGCAGCGTTGAAGATCGTGGCGGGAGAAGTGAGACCCAGTACTTC. Its protein is CSVEDRGGRSETQYF.

The chain is built from TRBV27 and TRBJ2-5, with D possibly matching TRBD2 (6 bases). V was pared by 7 bases and J by 3 bases, with 15 bases between. Per the germline V gene, CDR1 is MNHEY and CDR2 is SMNVEV (reference sequence). CDR3 length: 14 amino acids. CDR3 DNA sequence: TGTGCCAGCACGAGTGCGGGGAGTAAAGAGACCCAGTACTTC. The encoded protein is CASTSAGSKETQYF.

The gene calls are TRBV13 and TRBJ2-4; tentatively, D is TRBD2 (6 bases). Trimming shortened V by 1 base and J by 1 base, and 14 bases separated the two germline ends. The CDR3 is 17 amino acids. CDR1 is PRHDT and CDR2 is FYEKMQ in the germline V gene (reference sequence). The CDR3 loop reads CASSLAAGGLAKNIQYF. As DNA, the CDR3 is TGTGCCAGCAGCTTAGCCGCCGGGGGTCTCGCCAAAAACATTCAGTACTTC.

This chain joins TRBV2 and TRBJ2-7; perhaps D is TRBD1 or TRBD2 (5 bases each). The CDR3 has 14 amino acids. Germline CDR1 SNHLY, CDR2 FYNNEI. The V end lost 4 bases, the J end lost 6 bases, and 16 bases lay between the germline ends. As DNA, the CDR3 is TGTGCCAGCAGTGGCTTGGGGGTTGTCAGCGAGCAGTACTTC. Encoded protein: CASSGLGVVSEQYF.

This clonotype turned up a few times. The chain employs TRBV29-1 and TRBJ1-5; 7 nucleotides match TRBD1. Trimming removed 1 base from V and 0 bases from J; junction bases left unmatched: 6. CDR1 is SQVTM and CDR2 is ANQGSEA in the germline V gene. This CDR3 is 16 amino acids long. CDR3: CSVEADRRNSNQPQHF. Written as DNA, the CDR3 is TGCAGCGTTGAAGCGGACAGGCGGAATAGCAATCAGCCCCAGCATTTT.

This clonotype was counted many times. V usage is TRBV5-1 and J usage is TRBJ2-5; D unclear. The CDR3 covers 13 residues. The germline V and J ends were trimmed by 0 bases and 5 bases, with 8 bases remaining between them. Germline assignment: CDR1 SGHRS and CDR2 YFSETQ. The CDR3 bases are TGCGCCAGCAGCTTGGACCACGGTGAGACCCAGTACTTC. It specifies CASSLDHGETQYF.

The chain is built from TRBV6-4 and TRBJ2-2, with D hard to call. This CDR3 comprises 14 residues. CDR1 and CDR2 (germline): MRHNA, SNTAGT. V shed 2 bases and J shed 1 base, with 5 bases lying between them. Here the CDR3 DNA reads TGTGCCAGCAGTGACGGGGAGAACACCGGGGAGCTGTTTTTT. It encodes CASSDGENTGELFF.

This clonotype has just a few counts. This chain links TRBV20-1 with TRBJ2-7, with unresolved D. The CDR3 runs to 14 residues. Deletions cut 5 bases from V and 0 bases from J, with 14 bases between. Germline-derived CDR1 and CDR2 are DFQATT and SNEGSKA (reference sequence). The CDR3 nucleotides are TGCAGTGCTGTTAGCATCTCAAGCTCCTACGAGCAGTACTTC. This codes for CSAVSISSSYEQYF.

This clonotype was counted only a few times. The genes are TRBV11-2 and TRBJ2-1, with 9 bases matching TRBD1. CDR3 length: 15 residues. J gave up 7 bases and V 4 bases, and 8 bases lay outside the gene matches. Germline V CDR1 and CDR2: SGHAT, FQNNGV. In nucleotides, the CDR3 is TGTGCCAGCAGCTCCGGGACAGGGTTAAAAAATGAGCAGTTCTTC. Translated: CASSSGTGLKNEQFF.

The rearrangement joins TRBV18 to TRBJ2-7, with D tentatively TRBD2 (6 bases). Germline CDR1 KGHSH, CDR2 LQKENI. The CDR3 has 14 amino acids. V was pared by 2 bases and J by 3 bases, with 11 bases between. This chain's CDR3 is CASSPKTGDYEQYF. In nucleotides, the CDR3 is TGTGCCAGCTCACCAAAAACGGGGGACTACGAGCAGTACTTC.

In its sample, this clonotype was seen many times. Written as DNA, the CDR3 is TGTGCCAGCAGTCCAACGCTCTACAATGAGCAGTTCTTC. It codes for CASSPTLYNEQFF. This rearrangement joins TRBV12-3 or TRBV12-4 to TRBJ2-1, with D unresolved. The CDR3 consists of 13 residues. With 5 bases removed from V and 3 bases from J, the gap between germline ends came to 8 bases.

On this clonotype: Being one base from a much bigger clone, this may be a read error. This chain uses TRBV20-1 with TRBJ2-1, with 11 nucleotides matching TRBD2. Germline CDR1 reads DFQATT; CDR2 reads SNEGSKA (reference sequence). With V trimmed by 2 bases and J by 3 bases, 9 bases remained unmatched. The CDR3 has 17 residues. CDR3 in DNA: TGCAGTGCTAGACCCGGGACTAGCGGCGCCTACTACAATGAGCAGTTCTTC. Its translation: CSARPGTSGAYYNEQFF.

The chain is built from TRBV3-1 and TRBJ2-2; TRBD1 agrees at 8 bases. CDR1 and CDR2 from the germline V gene are LGHDT and YNNKEL (reference sequence). V gave up 2 bases and J gave up 8 bases; unmatched junction bases: 7. This CDR3 has 15 residues. CDR3 DNA sequence: TGTGCCAGCAGCCAAACCGGACAGGGCAATGGGGAGCTGTTTTTT. Protein: CASSQTGQGNGELFF. Combining the CDR3 with reference TRBV3-1 and TRBJ2-2 gives the whole variable domain DTAVSQTPKYLVTQMGNDKSIKCEQNLGHDTMYWYKQDSKKFLKIMFSYNNKELIINETVPNRFSPKSPDKAHLNLHINSLELGDSAVYFCASSQTGQGNGELFFGEGSRLTVL.

V gene TRBV7-6 combines with J gene TRBJ1-1; a weak D match, TRBD1 (5 bases). V shed 1 base and J shed 10 bases, with 10 bases lying between them. This CDR3 region has 12 residues. The germline gives CDR1 SGHVS, CDR2 FNYEAQ. In nucleotides, the CDR3 is TGTGCCAGCAGCTTAGGAGGGGCTGGAGCTTTCTTT. Its protein is CASSLGGAGAFF.